What follows is one TCR beta chain and its context. The target antigen is unknown. The data were obtained in a study of cytomegalovirus exposure and HLA in healthy donors. About the research overall: Most donors, 80% to 90% of more than 300 genotyped, fell in the Caucasian-associated ancestry cluster. Findings of the study overall: Several top significant clusters appeared, in a later analysis, to be linked to common viral pathogens.

Researchers ran the PCR with 60 Vbeta and 13 Jbeta primers. Sequencing used immunoSEQ multiplex PCR; TCRdb keeps in-frame clones, though not all of them. The table shows under 120,000 clones, with roughly 80% occurring only once. CDR1 is SGDLS, CDR2 YYNGEE, per germline. Trimming took off 4 bases at V and 5 bases at J, with 15 bases between the two ends. This CDR3 spans 14 amino acids. Source material: PBMCs. This chain uses TRBV9 with TRBJ1-1; D is perhaps TRBD1 (6 bases). The sequence was collected from a female donor in good health and CMV-seropositive. Here the CDR3 reads CASSPRSGVTEAFF. CDR3 in DNA: TGTGCCAGCAGCCCCCGATCAGGGGTGACTGAAGCTTTCTTT.